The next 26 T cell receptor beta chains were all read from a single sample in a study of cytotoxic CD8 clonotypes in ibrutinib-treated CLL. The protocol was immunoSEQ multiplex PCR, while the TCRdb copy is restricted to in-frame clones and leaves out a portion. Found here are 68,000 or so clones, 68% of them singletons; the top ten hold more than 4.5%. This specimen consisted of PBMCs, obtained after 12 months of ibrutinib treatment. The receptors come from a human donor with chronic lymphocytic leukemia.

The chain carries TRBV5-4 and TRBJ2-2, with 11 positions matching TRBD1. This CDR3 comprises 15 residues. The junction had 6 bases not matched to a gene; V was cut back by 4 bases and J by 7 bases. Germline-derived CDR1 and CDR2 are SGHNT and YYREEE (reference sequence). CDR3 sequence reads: CASSPGQGVYGELFF. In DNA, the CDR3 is TGTGCCAGCAGCCCGGGACAGGGGGTGTACGGGGAGCTGTTTTTT. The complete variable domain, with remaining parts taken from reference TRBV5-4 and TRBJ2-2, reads ETGVTQSPTHLIKTRGQQVTLRCSSQSGHNTVSWYQQALGQGPQFIFQYYREEENGRGNFPPRFSGLQFPNYSSELNVNALELDDSALYLCASSPGQGVYGELFFGEGSRLTVL.

CDR3 nucleotides: TGCGCCAGCAGCTTGGCCTGGGAAGGGGGCAACTATGGCTACACCTTC. Protein sequence: CASSLAWEGGNYGYTF. The chain is built from TRBV5-1 and TRBJ1-2, with 7 bases identical to TRBD1. The germline gives CDR1 SGHRS, CDR2 YFSETQ. CDR3 length: 16 residues. V dropped 0 bases and J dropped 2; count of bases not matched to a gene: 7.

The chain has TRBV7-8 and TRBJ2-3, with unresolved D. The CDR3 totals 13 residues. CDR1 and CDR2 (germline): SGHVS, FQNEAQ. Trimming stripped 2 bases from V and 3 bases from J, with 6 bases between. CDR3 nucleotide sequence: TGTGCCAGCAGCTTACTTAGAACAGATACGCAGTATTTT. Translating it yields CASSLLRTDTQYF.

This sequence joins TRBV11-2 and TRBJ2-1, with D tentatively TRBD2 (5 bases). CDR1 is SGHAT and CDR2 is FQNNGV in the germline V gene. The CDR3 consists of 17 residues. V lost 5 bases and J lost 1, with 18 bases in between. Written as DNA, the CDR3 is TGTGCCAGCAGCGAGGGTGTTACCCAAAGATCCTACAATGAGCAGTTCTTC. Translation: CASSEGVTQRSYNEQFF.

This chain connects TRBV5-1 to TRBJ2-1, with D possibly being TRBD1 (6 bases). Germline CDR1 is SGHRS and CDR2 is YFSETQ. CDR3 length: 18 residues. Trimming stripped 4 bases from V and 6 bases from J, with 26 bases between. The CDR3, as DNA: TGCGCCAGCAGCATGCGACCGGGACACCGACTTTTGGGCAATGAGCAGTTCTTC. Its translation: CASSMRPGHRLLGNEQFF. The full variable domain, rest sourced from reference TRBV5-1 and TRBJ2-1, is KAGVTQTPRYLIKTRGQQVTLSCSPISGHRSVSWYQQTPGQGLQFLFEYFSETQRNKGNFPGRFSGRQFSNSRSEMNVSTLELGDSALYLCASSMRPGHRLLGNEQFFGPGTRLTVL.

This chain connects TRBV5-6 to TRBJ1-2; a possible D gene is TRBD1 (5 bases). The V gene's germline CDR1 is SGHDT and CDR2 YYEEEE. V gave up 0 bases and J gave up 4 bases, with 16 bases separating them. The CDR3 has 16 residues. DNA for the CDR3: TGTGCCAGCAGCTTGGTCTCGGCCAGGGCAGTCTATGGCTACACCTTC. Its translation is CASSLVSARAVYGYTF.

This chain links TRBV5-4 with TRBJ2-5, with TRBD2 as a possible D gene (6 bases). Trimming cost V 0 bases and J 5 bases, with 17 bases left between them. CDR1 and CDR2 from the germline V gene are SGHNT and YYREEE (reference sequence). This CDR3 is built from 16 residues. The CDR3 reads CASSLAVGGEGETQYF. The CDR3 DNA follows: TGTGCCAGCAGCTTGGCAGTCGGGGGAGAGGGGGAGACCCAGTACTTC.

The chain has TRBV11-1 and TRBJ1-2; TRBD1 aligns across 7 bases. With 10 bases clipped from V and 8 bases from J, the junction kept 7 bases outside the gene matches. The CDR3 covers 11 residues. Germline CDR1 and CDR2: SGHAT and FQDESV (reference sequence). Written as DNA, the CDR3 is TGTGCCACCAGGGGGAGGGACGGCTACACCTTC. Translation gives CATRGRDGYTF.

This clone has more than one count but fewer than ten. The CDR3 is CAVRSGGAGTNEKLFF. The CDR3 DNA reads TGTGCCGTCCGATCAGGGGGCGCGGGCACTAATGAAAAACTGTTTTTT. The rearrangement links TRBV19 to TRBJ1-4, with 8 nucleotides matching TRBD1. The trim removed 11 bases at V and 2 bases at J, leaving 13 bases unmatched. Germline CDR1 reads LNHDA; CDR2 reads SQIVND (reference sequence). The CDR3 has 16 amino acids.

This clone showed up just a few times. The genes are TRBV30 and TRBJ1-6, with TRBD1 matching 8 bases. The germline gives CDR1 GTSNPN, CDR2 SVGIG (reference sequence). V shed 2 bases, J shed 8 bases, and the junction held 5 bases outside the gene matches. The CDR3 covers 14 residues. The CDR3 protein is CAWSQQGGYSPLHF. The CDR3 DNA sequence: TGTGCCTGGAGTCAACAGGGGGGTTATTCACCCCTCCACTTT.

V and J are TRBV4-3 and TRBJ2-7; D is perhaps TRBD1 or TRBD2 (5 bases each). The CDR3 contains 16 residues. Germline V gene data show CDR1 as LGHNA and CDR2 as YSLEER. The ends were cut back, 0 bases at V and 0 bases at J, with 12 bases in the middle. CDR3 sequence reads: CASSQDIPGPSYEQYF. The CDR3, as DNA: TGCGCCAGCAGCCAAGATATACCGGGACCCTCCTACGAGCAGTACTTC.

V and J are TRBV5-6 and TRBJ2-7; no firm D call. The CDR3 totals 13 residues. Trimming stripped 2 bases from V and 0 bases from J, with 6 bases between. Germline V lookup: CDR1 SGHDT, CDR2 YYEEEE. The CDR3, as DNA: TGTGCCAGCAGCTTCCCAGGCTCCTACGAGCAGTACTTC. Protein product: CASSFPGSYEQYF. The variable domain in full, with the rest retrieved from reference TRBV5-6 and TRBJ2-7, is DAGVTQSPTHLIKTRGQQVTLRCSPKSGHDTVSWYQQALGQGPQFIFQYYEEEERQRGNFPDRFSGHQFPNYSSELNVNALLLGDSALYLCASSFPGSYEQYFGPGTRLTVT.

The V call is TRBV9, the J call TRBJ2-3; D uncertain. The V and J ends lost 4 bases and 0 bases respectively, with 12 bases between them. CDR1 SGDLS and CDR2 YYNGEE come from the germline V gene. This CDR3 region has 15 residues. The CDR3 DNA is TGTGCCAGCAGCTTTAGGAGAACTAGCACAGATACGCAGTATTTT. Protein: CASSFRRTSTDTQYF.

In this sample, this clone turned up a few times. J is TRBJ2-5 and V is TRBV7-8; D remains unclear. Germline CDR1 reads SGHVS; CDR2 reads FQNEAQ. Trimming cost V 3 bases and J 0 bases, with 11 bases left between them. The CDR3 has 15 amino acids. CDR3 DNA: TGTGCCAGCAGCTTGGGGTGGCAGAACCAAGAGACCCAGTACTTC. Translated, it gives CASSLGWQNQETQYF.

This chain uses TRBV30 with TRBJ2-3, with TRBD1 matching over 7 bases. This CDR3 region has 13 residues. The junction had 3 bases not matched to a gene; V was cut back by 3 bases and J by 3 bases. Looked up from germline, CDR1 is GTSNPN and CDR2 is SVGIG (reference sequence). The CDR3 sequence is CAWSRDRTDTQYF. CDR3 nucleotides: TGTGCCTGGAGCCGGGACAGAACAGATACGCAGTATTTT.

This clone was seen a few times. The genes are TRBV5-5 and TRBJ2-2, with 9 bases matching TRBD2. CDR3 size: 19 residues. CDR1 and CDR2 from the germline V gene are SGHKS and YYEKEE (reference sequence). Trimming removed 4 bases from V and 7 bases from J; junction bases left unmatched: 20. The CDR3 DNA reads TGTGCCAGCAGCGACCCAAAGTGGACTAGCGATACGCGGGGCGGGGAGCTGTTTTTT. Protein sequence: CASSDPKWTSDTRGGELFF.

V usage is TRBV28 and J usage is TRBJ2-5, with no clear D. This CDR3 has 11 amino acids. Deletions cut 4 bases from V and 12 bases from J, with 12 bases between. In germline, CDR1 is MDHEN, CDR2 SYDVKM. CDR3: CASSSTRREYF. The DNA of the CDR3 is TGTGCCAGCAGTTCGACCCGTCGTGAGTACTTC.

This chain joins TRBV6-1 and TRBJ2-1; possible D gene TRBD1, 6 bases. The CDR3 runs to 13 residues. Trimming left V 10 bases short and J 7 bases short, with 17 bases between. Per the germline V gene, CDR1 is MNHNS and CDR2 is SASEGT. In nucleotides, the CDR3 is TGTGCCAACTCCAACTTCAGGGGTAATGAGCAGTTCTTC. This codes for CANSNFRGNEQFF.

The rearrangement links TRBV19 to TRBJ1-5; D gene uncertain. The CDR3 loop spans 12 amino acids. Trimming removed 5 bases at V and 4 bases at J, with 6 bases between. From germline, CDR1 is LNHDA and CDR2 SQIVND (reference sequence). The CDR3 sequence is CASSLLNQPQHF. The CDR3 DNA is TGTGCCAGTAGTTTATTGAATCAGCCCCAGCATTTT.

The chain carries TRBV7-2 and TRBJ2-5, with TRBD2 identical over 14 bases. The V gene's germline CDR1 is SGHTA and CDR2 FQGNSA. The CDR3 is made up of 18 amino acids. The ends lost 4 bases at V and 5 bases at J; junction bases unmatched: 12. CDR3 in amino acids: CASSSNRLAGGRLETQYF. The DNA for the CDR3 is TGTGCCAGCAGCTCAAACCGACTAGCGGGGGGGCGGTTGGAGACCCAGTACTTC.

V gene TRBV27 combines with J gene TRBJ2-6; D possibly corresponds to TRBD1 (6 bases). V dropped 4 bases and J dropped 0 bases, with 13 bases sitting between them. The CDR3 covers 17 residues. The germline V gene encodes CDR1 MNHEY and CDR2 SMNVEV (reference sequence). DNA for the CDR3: TGTGCCAGCAGTTCAGTTTACAGGGCCTCTGGGGCCAACGTCCTGACTTTC. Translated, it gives CASSSVYRASGANVLTF.

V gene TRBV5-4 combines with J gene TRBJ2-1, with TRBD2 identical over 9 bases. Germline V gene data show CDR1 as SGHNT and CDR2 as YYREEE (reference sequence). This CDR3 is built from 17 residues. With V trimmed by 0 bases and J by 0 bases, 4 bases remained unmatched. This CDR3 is CASSLGGGGGSYNEQFF. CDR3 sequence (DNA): TGTGCCAGCAGCTTGGGAGGCGGGGGGGGCTCCTACAATGAGCAGTTCTTC.

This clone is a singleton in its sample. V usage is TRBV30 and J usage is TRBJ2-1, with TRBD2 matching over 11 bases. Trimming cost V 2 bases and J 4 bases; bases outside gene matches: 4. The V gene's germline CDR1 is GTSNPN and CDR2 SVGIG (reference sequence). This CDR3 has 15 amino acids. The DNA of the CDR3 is TGTGCCTGGAGTATCACTAGCGGGGGATACAATGAGCAGTTCTTC. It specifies CAWSITSGGYNEQFF.

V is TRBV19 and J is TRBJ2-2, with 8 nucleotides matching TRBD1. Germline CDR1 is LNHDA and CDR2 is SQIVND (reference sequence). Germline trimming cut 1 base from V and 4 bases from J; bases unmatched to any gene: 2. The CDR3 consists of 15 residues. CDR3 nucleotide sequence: TGTGCCAGTAGTATAGGGACAGGGTCCACCGGGGAGCTGTTTTTT. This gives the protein CASSIGTGSTGELFF.

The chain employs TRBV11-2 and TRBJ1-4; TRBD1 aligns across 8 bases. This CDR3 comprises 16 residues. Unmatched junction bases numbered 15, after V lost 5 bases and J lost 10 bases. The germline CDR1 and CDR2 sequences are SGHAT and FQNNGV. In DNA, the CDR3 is TGTGCCAGCAGCATTAGACAGGGGAGTTCTATCGGAAAACTGTTTTTT. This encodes CASSIRQGSSIGKLFF.

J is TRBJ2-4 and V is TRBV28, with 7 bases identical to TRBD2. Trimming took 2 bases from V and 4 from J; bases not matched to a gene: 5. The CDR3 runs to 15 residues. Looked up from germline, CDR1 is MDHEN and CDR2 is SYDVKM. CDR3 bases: TGTGCCAGCAGTTTACTCGCGGGGGAGAAAAACATTCAGTACTTC. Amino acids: CASSLLAGEKNIQYF.